A selection of T cell receptor beta chains follows, all from one sample in a study of blood T cell repertoires in COVID-19. Sequencing was performed with immunoSEQ multiplex PCR; in TCRdb, only in-frame clones are kept and a portion is missing. The sample lists some 350,000 clones, about 88% occurring once. Material for sequencing was peripheral blood. Source of these receptors: a woman aged 70-85 years with COVID-19, enrolled during active disease. CDR3s include the opening cysteine and the closing phenylalanine or tryptophan. A D gene is named only where the DNA matches it firmly. Not all rows give a size; the values are once, few, many and, for expanded clones, a class.

D,size,J,V,DNA,CDR3
TRBD1,NA,TRBJ1-3,TRBV2,TGTGCCAGCAGTGTGGAGGGACAGGGGGGAAACACCATATATTTT,CASSVEGQGGNTIYF
TRBD1,once,TRBJ1-2,TRBV30,TGTGCTCTGGACAGGGCCTATTATCAGGCCTATGGCTACACCTTC,CALDRAYYQAYGYTF
TRBD1,once,TRBJ1-2,TRBV5-8,TGTGCCAGCAGTAAGGACAGGGGTGGCTACACCTTC,CASSKDRGGYTF
TRBD2,NA,TRBJ2-2,TRBV2,TGTGCCAGCAGACAGCGGGGGTGGAACACCGGGGAGCTGTTTTTT,CASRQRGWNTGELFF
NA,NA,TRBJ1-2,TRBV7-8,TGTGCCAGCAGCTTAGTGGCTTCAGGGTTACCTTTTAACTATGGCTACACCTTC,CASSLVASGLPFNYGYTF
NA,once,TRBJ1-2,TRBV19,TGTGCCAGTAATCAGGGCGCACGGGGCTACACCTTC,CASNQGARGYTF
NA,NA,TRBJ1-6,TRBV11-2,TGTGCCAGCAGCTACACAACAGGGACACCCCTCCACTTT,CASSYTTGTPLHF
NA,once,TRBJ2-7,TRBV29-1,TGCAGCGTTGAGACAGCTGAGGCCTACGAGCAGTACTTC,CSVETAEAYEQYF
NA,NA,TRBJ1-1,TRBV5-1,TGCGCCAGCAGACGAGACAGCGCCTCGAACACTGAAGCTTTCTTT,CASRRDSASNTEAFF
NA,NA,TRBJ2-5,TRBV5-1,TGCGCCAGCAGCTTAGTTCAAAGAGACCAGTACTTC,CASSLVQRDQYF
TRBD2,NA,TRBJ2-3,TRBV5-1,TGCGCCAGCAACCTGGGGGGGAGCACAGATACGCAGTATTTT,CASNLGGSTDTQYF
NA,NA,TRBJ1-1,TRBV11-2,TGTGCCAGCAGCTCACGGACAGTAACTGAAGCTTTCTTT,CASSSRTVTEAFF
TRBD2,NA,TRBJ2-5,TRBV9,TGTGCCAGCAGCGAAGCGGGGGTGGAGACCCAGTACTTC,CASSEAGVETQYF
TRBD1,NA,TRBJ1-2,TRBV12-3/TRBV12-4,TGTGCCAGCAGTTTCGGGACAGGGGGGCGCTACACCTTC,CASSFGTGGRYTF
TRBD1,NA,TRBJ2-7,TRBV6-5,TGTGCCAGCAGTTTACAGGGGTCCCACGAGCAGTACTTC,CASSLQGSHEQYF
NA,NA,TRBJ1-6,TRBV27,TGTGCCAGCAGTTTATGGGGGCTTGATAATTCACCCCTCCACTTT,CASSLWGLDNSPLHF
NA,NA,TRBJ2-5,TRBV6-5,TGTGCCAGCAGTCCGGGGCAGGGGAAATGGGAGACCCAGTACTTC,CASSPGQGKWETQYF
TRBD1,NA,TRBJ2-7,TRBV18,TGTGCCAGCTCATCGACAGGGGACAGCTCCTACGAGCAGTACTTC,CASSSTGDSSYEQYF
NA,NA,TRBJ1-2,TRBV24-1,TGTGCCACCAGTGATCGGAGATCCGGCGATGGCTACACCTTC,CATSDRRSGDGYTF
NA,few,TRBJ1-2,TRBV29-1,TGCAGCGTTGATCTCTATCGCTACACCTTC,CSVDLYRYTF
NA,NA,TRBJ2-5,TRBV7-2,TGTGCCAGCAGCGGAGAAGGTGGATGGAAAGAGACCCAGTACTTC,CASSGEGGWKETQYF
NA,NA,TRBJ1-5,TRBV28,TGTGCCAGCAGTTTAGTACAGAGCAATCAGCCCCAGCATTTT,CASSLVQSNQPQHF
NA,NA,TRBJ1-3,TRBV6-5,TGTGCCAGCAGTCGGGGATCTGGAAACACCATATATTTT,CASSRGSGNTIYF
TRBD1,NA,TRBJ1-3,TRBV7-2,TGTGCCAGCAGCCGGGCGACAGGGGGAAACACCATATATTTT,CASSRATGGNTIYF
NA,NA,TRBJ1-5,TRBV19,TGTGCCAGTAGTATAGGTAGCGGGGGCGGTAAGCCCCAGCATTTT,CASSIGSGGGKPQHF
TRBD2,NA,TRBJ2-1,TRBV7-2,TGTGCCAGCAGCTTTCGGACTAGCGGAAACAATGAGCAGTTCTTC,CASSFRTSGNNEQFF
NA,NA,TRBJ1-4,TRBV23-1,TGCGCCAGCAGTCAATATACGGGGGAAACTAATGAAAAACTGTTTTTT,CASSQYTGETNEKLFF
NA,NA,TRBJ1-1,TRBV12-5,TGTGCTAGTGGACCCAAGGGGGGGCTGAACACTGAAGCTTTCTTT,CASGPKGGLNTEAFF
NA,NA,TRBJ1-5,TRBV21-1,TGTGCCAGCAGCGGTCCTAAAGCGGGCCAGCCCCAGCATTTT,CASSGPKAGQPQHF
NA,NA,TRBJ1-1,TRBV5-6,TGTGCCAGCAGCTATACATGGGGGGACACTGAAGCTTTCTTT,CASSYTWGDTEAFF
TRBD1,NA,TRBJ1-1,TRBV5-1,TGCGCCAGCAGCGACAGGGGGCGGATCACTGAAGCTTTCTTT,CASSDRGRITEAFF
NA,once,TRBJ1-2,TRBV30,TGTGCCTGGAGTAGACAGGTTAACTATGGCTACACCTTC,CAWSRQVNYGYTF
TRBD1,few,TRBJ1-1,TRBV28,TGTGCCAGCAGAAGGGACAGCTTCACTGAAGCTTTCTTT,CASRRDSFTEAFF